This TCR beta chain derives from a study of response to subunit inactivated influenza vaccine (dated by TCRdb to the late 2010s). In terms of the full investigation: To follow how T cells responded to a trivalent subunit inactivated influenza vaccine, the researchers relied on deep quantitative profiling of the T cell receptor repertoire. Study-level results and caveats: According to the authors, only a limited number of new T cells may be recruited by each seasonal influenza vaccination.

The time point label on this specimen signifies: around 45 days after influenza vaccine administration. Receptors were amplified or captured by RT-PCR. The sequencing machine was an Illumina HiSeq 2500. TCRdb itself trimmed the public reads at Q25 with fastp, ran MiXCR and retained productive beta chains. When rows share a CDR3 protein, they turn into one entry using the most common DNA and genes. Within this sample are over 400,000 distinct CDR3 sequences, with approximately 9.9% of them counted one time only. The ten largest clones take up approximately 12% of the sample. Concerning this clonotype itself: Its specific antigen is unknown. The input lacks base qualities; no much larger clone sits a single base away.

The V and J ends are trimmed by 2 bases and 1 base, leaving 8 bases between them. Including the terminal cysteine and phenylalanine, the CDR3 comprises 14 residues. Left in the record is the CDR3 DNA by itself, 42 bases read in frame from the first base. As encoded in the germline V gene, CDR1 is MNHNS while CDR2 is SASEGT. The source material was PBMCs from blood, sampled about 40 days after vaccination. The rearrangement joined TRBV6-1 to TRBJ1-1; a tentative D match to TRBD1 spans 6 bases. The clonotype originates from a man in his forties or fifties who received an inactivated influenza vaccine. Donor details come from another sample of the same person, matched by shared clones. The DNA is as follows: TGTGCCAGCAGTGAATTGACAGGGAACACTGAAGCTTTCTTT. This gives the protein CASSELTGNTEAFF.